The TCR beta chain described here comes from a study of T-cell reconstitution after alpha-beta-depleted transplantation in children. Unique molecular identifiers were incorporated during preparation of the TCRbeta library. In TCRdb, the PCR reads were re-called with MiXCR into one record per CDR3 protein. This sample carries roughly 500,000 distinct CDR3 sequences, around a third of them seen once, and the ten largest clones take about 2.3%. Trimming pared 6 bases from V and 0 bases from J, leaving 15 bases between. The CDR3 is made up of 15 amino acids. Germline assignment: CDR1 MNHEY and CDR2 SVGEGT.

The material was PBMCs from the stem cell graft donor, obtained from the stem cell graft. The clonotype was recovered from a human donor who donated a stem cell graft to a child with aplastic anemia. The J gene is TRBJ2-7, the V gene TRBV6-2 or TRBV6-3; possible D gene TRBD2, 6 bases. In DNA form, the CDR3 reads TGTGCCAGCAGCGCCGGTGGGGGGAGCTCCTACGAGCAGTACGTC. This gives the protein CASSAGGGSSYEQYV.